This TCR beta chain is from a study of T cell repertoires in cytomegalovirus infection. CDR1 and CDR2 from the germline V gene are LNHDA and SQIVND (reference sequence). The CDR3 is 16 amino acids. V gave up 3 bases and J gave up 4 bases, with 17 bases separating them. MiXCR, run by TCRdb on the reads, gives a single entry per CDR3 protein. The sample lists around 630,000 distinct CDR3 sequences; 24% were seen once. The source material was CD8+ T cells from PBMCs. This sequence was found in a human donor in good health (CMV status not recorded). Some clones in this sample may be carry-over from other donors' samples. This rearrangement joins TRBV19 to TRBJ2-3, with D perhaps TRBD1 (6 bases). The CDR3 loop reads CASSIPRGVGADTQYF. The CDR3 region has the DNA TGTGCCAGTAGTATCCCCAGGGGCGTGGGTGCAGATACGCAGTATTTT.